Listed below are T cell receptor beta chains from one sample, sequenced in a study of CD8 T cells in ankylosing spondylitis. TCRdb itself ran the 5' RACE reads through MiXCR, one entry per CDR3 protein. The sample consists of under 300,000 distinct CDR3 sequences, about 10% of them appearing once. Sequenced: blood, either unsorted or a sorted T cell fraction (not recorded which). The receptors stem from a male donor with ankylosing spondylitis or in good health (not recorded which). Each CDR3 is given with its conserved first and last residue. Each record gives: V gene, CDR3 length, J gene, clone size, D gene, CDR3 protein, CDR3 DNA. D genes are given only for firm matches. A clone size is listed for some rows: how often the clone was seen (once, few, many), or a class if it is expanded.

>TRBV19|18|TRBJ1-4|few|.
CASSIDSYTTRSNEKLFF
TGTGCCAGTAGTATTGACAGCTACACAACTCGTTCTAATGAAAAACTGTTTTTT
>TRBV12-3/TRBV12-4|17|TRBJ1-1|many|TRBD1
CASSLGGTGWRNTEAFF
TGTGCCAGCAGTTTAGGCGGGACAGGGTGGAGGAACACTGAAGCTTTCTTT
>TRBV10-3|13|TRBJ1-1|many|TRBD1
CAIRDRGLTEAFF
TGTGCCATCAGGGACAGGGGTCTCACTGAAGCTTTCTTT
>TRBV5-1|14|TRBJ2-1|many|.
CASSLVGGGNEQFF
TGCGCCAGCAGCTTGGTGGGAGGGGGCAATGAGCAGTTCTTC
>TRBV30|17|TRBJ1-5|few|.
CAWSAPVGGYSNQPQHF
TGTGCCTGGAGTGCCCCTGTGGGCGGCTATAGCAATCAGCCCCAGCATTTT
>TRBV20-1|14|TRBJ1-1|many|.
CSARPPPGDTEAFF
TGCAGTGCCAGACCTCCGCCAGGGGACACTGAAGCTTTCTTT
>TRBV4-1|13|TRBJ2-7|many|.
CASSLIFSYEQYF
TGCGCCAGCAGCCTCATATTTTCCTACGAGCAGTACTTC
>TRBV27|15|TRBJ2-7|many|.
CASSLAGHKIYEQYF
TGTGCCAGCAGTTTGGCAGGCCACAAAATCTACGAGCAGTACTTC
>TRBV20-1|12|TRBJ1-5|many|.
CSAGRAGQPQHF
TGCAGTGCTGGGAGGGCAGGTCAGCCCCAGCATTTT
>TRBV24-1|13|TRBJ2-3|few|.
CATSDLRGDTQYF
TGTGCCACCAGTGATTTAAGGGGTGATACGCAGTATTTT
>TRBV5-1|16|TRBJ2-1|many|TRBD1
CASSYRDRVSYNEQFF
TGCGCCAGCAGCTACCGGGACAGGGTCTCCTACAATGAGCAGTTCTTC
>TRBV5-1|12|TRBJ2-3|many|.
CASRLEGDTQYF
TGCGCCAGCAGGCTCGAGGGAGATACGCAGTATTTT
>TRBV6-6|13|TRBJ2-5|once|TRBD2
CATSGGGGKTQYF
TGTGCCACCTCGGGGGGAGGCGGGAAGACCCAGTACTTC
>TRBV7-2|15|TRBJ1-1|many|.
CASSLAPGISSEAFF
TGTGCCAGCAGCTTAGCGCCGGGGATTAGCTCTGAAGCTTTCTTT
>TRBV10-3|17|TRBJ2-6|many|TRBD1
CAISEGTGPTGANVLTF
TGTGCCATCAGTGAGGGGACAGGGCCTACCGGGGCCAACGTCCTGACTTTC
>TRBV27|20|TRBJ2-3|few|TRBD2
CASRSVGTSGRMASTDTQYF
TGTGCCAGCCGTTCGGTCGGGACTAGCGGGAGGATGGCTAGCACAGATACGCAGTATTTT
>TRBV7-2|17|TRBJ2-3|few|.
CASSLGWRGPLTDTQYF
TGTGCCAGCAGCTTAGGATGGCGGGGGCCACTCACAGATACGCAGTATTTT
>TRBV5-1|16|TRBJ2-7|many|.
CASSLGPIKSSYEQYF
TGCGCCAGCAGCTTGGGGCCTATTAAGAGCTCCTACGAGCAGTACTTC
>TRBV20-1|15|TRBJ2-6|many|.
CSARGAGTGANVLTF
TGCAGTGCTAGAGGGGCGGGAACAGGGGCCAACGTCCTGACTTTC
>TRBV12-3/TRBV12-4|14|TRBJ1-1|many|.
CASSLARLGTEAFF
TGTGCCAGCAGTTTAGCGCGTCTGGGCACTGAAGCTTTCTTT
>TRBV6-1|16|TRBJ2-7|many|.
CASSKTNRVLLHEQYF
TGTGCCAGCAGTAAGACTAACAGGGTTCTCTTGCACGAGCAGTACTTC
>TRBV5-1|15|TRBJ1-1|many|.
CASSPGEGRGTEAFF
TGCGCCAGCAGCCCCGGTGAGGGGAGGGGAACTGAAGCTTTCTTT
>TRBV12-3/TRBV12-4|15|TRBJ2-7|many|.
CASSLAQGNSYEQYF
TGTGCCAGCAGTTTAGCTCAGGGGAACTCCTACGAGCAGTACTTC
>TRBV9|13|TRBJ2-1|many|.
CASSVEVHSSALF
TGTGCCAGCAGCGTAGAGGTGCACTCCTCTGCGCTCTTC
>TRBV10-1|14|TRBJ1-1|.|.
CASSESGGETEAFF
TGCGCCAGCAGTGAGTCCGGGGGGGAGACTGAAGCTTTCTTT
>TRBV7-2|14|TRBJ1-1|.|.
CASSVRNENTEAFF
TGTGCCAGCAGCGTACGGAACGAGAACACTGAAGCTTTCTTT
>TRBV20-1|11|TRBJ2-3|many|.
CSVPHTDTQYF
TGCAGTGTCCCACACACAGATACGCAGTATTTT
>TRBV19|16|TRBJ1-1|few|TRBD1
CASTPWAGGPGTEAFF
TGTGCCAGTACCCCGTGGGCAGGGGGGCCGGGGACTGAAGCTTTCTTT
>TRBV4-1|16|TRBJ2-7|many|TRBD1
CASSQVPRDRAYEQYF
TGCGCCAGCAGCCAAGTCCCCCGGGACAGGGCGTACGAGCAGTACTTC
>TRBV7-9|15|TRBJ2-1|many|TRBD2
CASSLVTSVGDEQFF
TGTGCCAGCAGCTTAGTTACTAGCGTCGGAGATGAGCAGTTCTTC
>TRBV5-1|16|TRBJ2-1|many|.
CASSLGLSSSYNEQFF
TGCGCCAGCAGCTTGGGGCTGTCAAGCTCCTACAATGAGCAGTTCTTC
>TRBV20-1|16|TRBJ2-3|many|TRBD2
CSARDGSSGFSDTQYF
TGCAGTGCTAGAGATGGCAGTAGCGGGTTCTCTGATACGCAGTATTTT
>TRBV20-1|14|TRBJ1-2|.|.
CSARPPGFNYGYTF
TGCAGTGCTAGGCCCCCCGGTTTTAACTATGGCTACACCTTC
>TRBV25-1|14|TRBJ2-5|few|.
CASSEYRGGETQYF
TGTGCCAGCAGTGAATACAGGGGGGGAGAGACCCAGTACTTC
>TRBV14|14|TRBJ1-2|once|TRBD1
CASSQKTGTEGYTF
TGTGCCAGCAGCCAAAAGACCGGGACAGAAGGCTACACCTTC
>TRBV3-1|19|TRBJ2-7|.|TRBD2
CAFSPPSGTSGVLQYEQYF
TGTGCCTTCAGTCCTCCAAGTGGGACTAGCGGGGTTTTACAGTACGAGCAGTACTTC
>TRBV19|14|TRBJ2-7|many|.
CASSIAANSHEQYF
TGTGCCAGTAGTATAGCCGCGAACAGCCACGAGCAGTACTTC
>TRBV6-5|16|TRBJ2-3|many|.
CASSYGAEGGTDTQYF
TGTGCCAGCAGTTACGGCGCGGAGGGAGGCACAGATACGCAGTATTTT
>TRBV4-1|14|TRBJ2-7|many|TRBD1
CASSQETGRREQYF
TGCGCCAGCAGCCAAGAGACAGGGCGGAGGGAGCAGTACTTC
>TRBV10-1|16|TRBJ2-2|.|TRBD1
CASSFGQGGNTGELFF
TGCGCCAGCAGTTTTGGACAGGGGGGGAACACCGGGGAGCTGTTTTTT
>TRBV12-5|14|TRBJ2-1|many|.
CASGSAVSYNEQFF
TGTGCTAGTGGTTCGGCTGTCTCCTACAATGAGCAGTTCTTC
>TRBV29-1|12|TRBJ1-2|many|.
CSVSPDYYGYTF
TGCAGCGTCTCACCGGACTACTATGGCTACACCTTC
>TRBV5-1|16|TRBJ2-1|few|.
CASSLGAGSSYNEQFF
TGCGCCAGCAGCTTGGGGGCGGGGAGTTCCTACAATGAGCAGTTCTTC
>TRBV11-2|16|TRBJ2-3|.|TRBD2
CAISWDSGGGTDTQYF
TGTGCCATCAGCTGGGATTCGGGAGGAGGCACAGATACGCAGTATTTT
>TRBV5-1|14|TRBJ2-7|.|.
CASSLDPGVGEQYF
TGCGCCAGCAGCTTGGATCCGGGAGTAGGCGAGCAGTACTTC
>TRBV3-1|14|TRBJ1-2|many|TRBD1
CASSIDRGSYGYTF
TGTGCCAGCAGCATAGACAGGGGCAGCTATGGCTACACCTTC
>TRBV20-1|14|TRBJ2-7|many|.
CSARRREYGYEQYF
TGCAGTGCTAGGCGTAGAGAGTACGGGTACGAGCAGTACTTC
>TRBV30|15|TRBJ1-4|many|.
CAWSVGGSLNEKLFF
TGTGCCTGGAGTGTAGGAGGCAGCCTTAATGAAAAACTGTTTTTT
>TRBV18|15|TRBJ2-1|many|.
CASSRPGTESNEQFF
TGTGCCAGCTCACGTCCCGGGACGGAGTCGAATGAGCAGTTCTTC
>TRBV7-9|14|TRBJ1-1|.|.
CASSSWLMNTGAFF
TGTGCCAGCAGCTCCTGGTTGATGAACACTGGAGCTTTCTTT
>TRBV7-2|11|TRBJ2-5|many|.
CASSYQETQYF
TGTGCCAGCAGCTACCAAGAGACCCAGTACTTC
>TRBV27|16|TRBJ2-5|many|.
CASSLSRIDRRETQYF
TGTGCCAGCAGTTTATCCAGAATTGACAGGAGGGAGACCCAGTACTTC
>TRBV29-1|14|TRBJ2-1|many|.
CSVERDGSYNEQFF
TGCAGCGTTGAGCGTGATGGCTCCTACAATGAGCAGTTCTTC
>TRBV29-1|12|TRBJ1-3|many|.
CSVEGNGNTIYF
TGCAGCGTTGAGGGAAATGGAAACACCATATATTTT
>TRBV7-2|14|TRBJ2-3|.|.
CASSPLDKPDTQYF
TGTGCCAGCAGCCCCTTGGACAAGCCGGATACGCAGTATTTT
>TRBV7-8|13|TRBJ2-3|.|.
CASSSSRGDTQYF
TGTGCCAGCAGCTCATCACGGGGAGATACGCAGTATTTT
>TRBV9|16|TRBJ2-1|many|TRBD2
CASSNLAASYYNEQFF
TGTGCCAGCAGCAATCTAGCGGCGTCCTACTACAATGAGCAGTTCTTC
>TRBV2|14|TRBJ2-3|many|.
CASSELPSTDTQYF
TGTGCCAGCAGTGAACTCCCCAGCACAGATACGCAGTATTTT
>TRBV23-1|15|TRBJ2-3|many|TRBD1
CASSLDRKRTDTQYF
TGCGCCAGCTCCCTGGACAGGAAGAGAACAGATACGCAGTATTTT
>TRBV27|15|TRBJ1-2|.|.
CASSFTGGTSYGYTF
TGTGCCAGCAGTTTCACCGGGGGGACGTCCTATGGCTACACCTTC